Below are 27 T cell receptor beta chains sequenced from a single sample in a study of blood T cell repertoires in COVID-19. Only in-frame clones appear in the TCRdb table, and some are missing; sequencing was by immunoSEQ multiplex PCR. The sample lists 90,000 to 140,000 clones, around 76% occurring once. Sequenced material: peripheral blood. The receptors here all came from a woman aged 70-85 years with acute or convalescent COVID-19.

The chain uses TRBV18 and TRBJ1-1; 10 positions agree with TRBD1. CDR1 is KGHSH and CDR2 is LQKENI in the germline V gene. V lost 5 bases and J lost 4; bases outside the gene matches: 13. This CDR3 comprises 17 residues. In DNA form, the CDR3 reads TGTGCCAGCTCATTGGTAGGGACAGGGGTCGATGGCACTGAAGCTTTCTTT. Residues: CASSLVGTGVDGTEAFF.

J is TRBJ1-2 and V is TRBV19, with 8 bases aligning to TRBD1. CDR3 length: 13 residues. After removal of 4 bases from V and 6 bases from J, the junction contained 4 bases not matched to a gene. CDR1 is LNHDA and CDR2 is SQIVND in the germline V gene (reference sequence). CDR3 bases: TGTGCCAGTAGTAGCGGACAGGGCCATGGCTACACCTTC. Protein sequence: CASSSGQGHGYTF.

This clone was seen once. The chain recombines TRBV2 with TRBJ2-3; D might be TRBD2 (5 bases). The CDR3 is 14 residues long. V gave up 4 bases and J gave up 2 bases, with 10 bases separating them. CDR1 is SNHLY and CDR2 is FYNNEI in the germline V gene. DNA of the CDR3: TGTGCCAGCAGTGTACAGCGGCACACAGATACGCAGTATTTT. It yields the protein CASSVQRHTDTQYF.

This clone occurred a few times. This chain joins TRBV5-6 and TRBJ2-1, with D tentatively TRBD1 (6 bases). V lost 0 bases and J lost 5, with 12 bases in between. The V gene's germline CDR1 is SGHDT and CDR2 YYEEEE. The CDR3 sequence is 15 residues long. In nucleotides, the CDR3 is TGTGCCAGCAGCTTGGTACAGGGCGGAGACAATGAGCAGTTCTTC. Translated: CASSLVQGGDNEQFF.

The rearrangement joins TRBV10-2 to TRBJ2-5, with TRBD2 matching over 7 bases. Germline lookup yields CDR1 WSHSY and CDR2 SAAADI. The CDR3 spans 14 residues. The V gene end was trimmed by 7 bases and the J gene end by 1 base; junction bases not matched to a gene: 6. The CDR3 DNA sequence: TGCGCCAGCAAATCGGGGGGAAGCCAAGAGACCCAGTACTTC. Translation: CASKSGGSQETQYF.

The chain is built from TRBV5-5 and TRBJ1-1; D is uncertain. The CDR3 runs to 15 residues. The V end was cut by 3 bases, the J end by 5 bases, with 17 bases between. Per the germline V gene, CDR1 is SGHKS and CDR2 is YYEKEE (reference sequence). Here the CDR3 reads CASSSRATVETEAFF. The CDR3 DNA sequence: TGTGCCAGCAGCTCTCGAGCGACGGTTGAAACTGAAGCTTTCTTT.

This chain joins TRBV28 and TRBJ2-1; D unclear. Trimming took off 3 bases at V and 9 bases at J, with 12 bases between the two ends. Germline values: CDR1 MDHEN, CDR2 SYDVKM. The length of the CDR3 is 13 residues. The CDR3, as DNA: TGTGCCAGCAGTTTCGGTACTTATGGTGAGCAGTTCTTC. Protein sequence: CASSFGTYGEQFF.

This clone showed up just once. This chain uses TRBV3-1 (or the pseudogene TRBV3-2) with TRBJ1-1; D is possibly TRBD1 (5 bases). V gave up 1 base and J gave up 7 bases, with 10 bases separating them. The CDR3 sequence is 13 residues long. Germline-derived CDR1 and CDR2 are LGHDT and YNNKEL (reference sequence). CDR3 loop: CASSQGDRFEAFF. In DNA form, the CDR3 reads TGTGCCAGCAGCCAAGGCGACAGATTTGAAGCTTTCTTT.

The CDR3 coding sequence is TGTGCCAGCAGTTACTCTCGGGGAGGGTGGTATGGCTACACCTTC. Residues: CASSYSRGGWYGYTF. The gene calls are TRBV6-5 and TRBJ1-2, with D hard to call. Germline lookup yields CDR1 MNHEY and CDR2 SVGAGI. V shed 0 bases and J shed 5 bases, with 13 bases lying between them. This CDR3 contains 15 residues.

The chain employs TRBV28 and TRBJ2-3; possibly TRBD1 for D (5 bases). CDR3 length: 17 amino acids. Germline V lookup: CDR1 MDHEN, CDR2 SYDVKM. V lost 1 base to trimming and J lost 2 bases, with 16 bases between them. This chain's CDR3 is CASSLFGAHTITDTQYF. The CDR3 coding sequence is TGTGCCAGCAGTTTATTTGGGGCGCACACTATCACAGATACGCAGTATTTT.

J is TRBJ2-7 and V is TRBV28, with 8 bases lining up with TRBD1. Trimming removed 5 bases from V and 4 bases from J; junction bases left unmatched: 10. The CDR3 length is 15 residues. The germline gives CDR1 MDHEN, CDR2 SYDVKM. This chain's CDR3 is CASSGGPGGRYEQYF. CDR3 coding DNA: TGTGCCAGCAGTGGGGGCCCAGGGGGCCGGTACGAGCAGTACTTC.

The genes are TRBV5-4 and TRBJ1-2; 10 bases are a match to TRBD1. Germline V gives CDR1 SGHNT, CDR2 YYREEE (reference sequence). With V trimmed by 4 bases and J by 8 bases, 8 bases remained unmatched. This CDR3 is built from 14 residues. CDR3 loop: CASSLDRGLGGYTF. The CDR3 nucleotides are TGTGCCAGCAGCCTTGACAGGGGGCTAGGGGGCTACACCTTC.

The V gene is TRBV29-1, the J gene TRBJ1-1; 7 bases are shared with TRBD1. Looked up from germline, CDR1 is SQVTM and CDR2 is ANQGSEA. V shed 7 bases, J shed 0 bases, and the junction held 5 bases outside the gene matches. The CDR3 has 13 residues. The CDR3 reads CSGLGQLNTEAFF. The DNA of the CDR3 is TGCAGCGGTCTGGGACAGCTGAACACTGAAGCTTTCTTT.

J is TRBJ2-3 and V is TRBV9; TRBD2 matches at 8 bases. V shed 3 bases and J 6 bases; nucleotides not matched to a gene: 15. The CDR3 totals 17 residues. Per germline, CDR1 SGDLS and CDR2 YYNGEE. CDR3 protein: CASSARPPAGAGDTQYF. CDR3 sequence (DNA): TGTGCCAGCAGCGCGAGACCCCCAGCGGGGGCAGGGGATACGCAGTATTTT.

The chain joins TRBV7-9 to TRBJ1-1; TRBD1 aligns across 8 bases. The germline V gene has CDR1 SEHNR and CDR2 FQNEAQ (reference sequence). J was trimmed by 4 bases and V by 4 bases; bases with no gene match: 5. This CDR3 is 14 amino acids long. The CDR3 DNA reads TGTGCCAGCAGCTCGCAGGGGGCTTTCACTGAAGCTTTCTTT. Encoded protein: CASSSQGAFTEAFF.

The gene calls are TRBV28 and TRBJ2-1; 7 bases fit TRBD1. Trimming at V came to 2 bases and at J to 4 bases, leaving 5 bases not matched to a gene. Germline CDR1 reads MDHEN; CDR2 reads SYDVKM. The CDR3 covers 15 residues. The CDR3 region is CASSLTGTAYNEQFF. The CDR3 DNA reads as TGTGCCAGCAGTTTAACCGGGACAGCTTACAATGAGCAGTTCTTC.

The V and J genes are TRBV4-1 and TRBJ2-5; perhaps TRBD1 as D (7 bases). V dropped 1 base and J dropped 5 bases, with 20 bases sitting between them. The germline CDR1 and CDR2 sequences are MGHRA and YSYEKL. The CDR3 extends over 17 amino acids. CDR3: CASSQVVAGGIRETQYF. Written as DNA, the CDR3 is TGCGCCAGCAGCCAAGTGGTGGCAGGGGGGATACGGGAGACCCAGTACTTC.

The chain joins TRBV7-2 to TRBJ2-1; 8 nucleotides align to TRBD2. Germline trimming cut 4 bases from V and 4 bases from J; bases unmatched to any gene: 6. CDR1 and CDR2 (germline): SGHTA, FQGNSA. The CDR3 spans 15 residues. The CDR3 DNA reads TGTGCCAGCAGCTCCGAGCGGGGGCCTTACAATGAGCAGTTCTTC. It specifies CASSSERGPYNEQFF.

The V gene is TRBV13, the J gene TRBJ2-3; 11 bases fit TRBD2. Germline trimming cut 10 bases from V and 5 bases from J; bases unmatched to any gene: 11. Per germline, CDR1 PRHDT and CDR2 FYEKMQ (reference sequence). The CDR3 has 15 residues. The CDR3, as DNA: TGTGCCACCACGGCGACTAGCGGGGCTGAAGATACGCAGTATTTT. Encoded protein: CATTATSGAEDTQYF.

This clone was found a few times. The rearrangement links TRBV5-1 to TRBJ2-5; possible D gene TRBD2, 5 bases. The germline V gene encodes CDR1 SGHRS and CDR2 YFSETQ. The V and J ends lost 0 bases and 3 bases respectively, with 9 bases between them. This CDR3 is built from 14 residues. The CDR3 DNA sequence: TGCGCCAGCAGCTTGGTCCCCGGGGAAGAGACCCAGTACTTC. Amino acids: CASSLVPGEETQYF.

The CDR3 DNA reads TGCGCCAGCAGCCGCGACACAACAGGGAGCTCTGGAAACACCATATATTTT. Encoded protein: CASSRDTTGSSGNTIYF. The chain is built from TRBV5-1 and TRBJ1-3, with D possibly being TRBD1 (6 bases). The CDR3 is 17 residues long. Trimming took off 4 bases at V and 0 bases at J, with 17 bases between the two ends. Germline V gene data show CDR1 as SGHRS and CDR2 as YFSETQ.

In DNA form, the CDR3 reads TGTGCCAGTAGTGCACAGGGGGCGAGCAAGCCCCAGCATTTT. Its translation: CASSAQGASKPQHF. The chain carries TRBV19 and TRBJ1-5, with TRBD1 identical over 9 bases. V trimming: 5 bases; J trimming: 8 bases; junction bases outside the gene matches: 7. Germline assignment: CDR1 LNHDA and CDR2 SQIVND (reference sequence). This CDR3 is 14 amino acids long. The variable domain in full, with the rest retrieved from reference TRBV19 and TRBJ1-5, is DGGITQSPKYLFRKEGQNVTLSCEQNLNHDAMYWYRQDPGQGLRLIYYSQIVNDFQKGDIAEGYSVSREKKESFPLTVTSAQKNPTAFYLCASSAQGASKPQHFGDGTRLSIL.

The CDR3 loop reads CASSIEGGSFYQPQHF. For the CDR3, the DNA is TGTGCCAGTAGTATAGAAGGGGGATCCTTTTATCAGCCCCAGCATTTT. The V gene is TRBV19, the J gene TRBJ1-5, with a possible D match to TRBD1 (6 bases). Per the germline V gene, CDR1 is LNHDA and CDR2 is SQIVND (reference sequence). The germline V and J ends were trimmed by 0 bases and 5 bases, with 14 bases remaining between them. This CDR3 is 16 amino acids long. The full variable domain, completed using reference TRBV19 and TRBJ1-5, is DGGITQSPKYLFRKEGQNVTLSCEQNLNHDAMYWYRQDPGQGLRLIYYSQIVNDFQKGDIAEGYSVSREKKESFPLTVTSAQKNPTAFYLCASSIEGGSFYQPQHFGDGTRLSIL.

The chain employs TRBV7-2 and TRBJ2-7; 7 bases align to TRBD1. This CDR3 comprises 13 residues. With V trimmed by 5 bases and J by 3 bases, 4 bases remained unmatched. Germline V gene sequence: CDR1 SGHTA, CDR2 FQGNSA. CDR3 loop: CASSLTGNYEQYF. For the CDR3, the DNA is TGTGCCAGCAGCCTGACAGGGAACTACGAGCAGTACTTC.

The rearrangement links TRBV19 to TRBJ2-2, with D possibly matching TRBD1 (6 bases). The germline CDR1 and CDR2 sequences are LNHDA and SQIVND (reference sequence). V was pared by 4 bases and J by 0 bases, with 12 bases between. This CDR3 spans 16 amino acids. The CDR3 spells CASSRSGTTNTGELFF. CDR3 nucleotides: TGTGCCAGTAGTAGATCCGGGACAACGAACACCGGGGAGCTGTTTTTT. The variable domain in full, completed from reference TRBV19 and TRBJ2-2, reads DGGITQSPKYLFRKEGQNVTLSCEQNLNHDAMYWYRQDPGQGLRLIYYSQIVNDFQKGDIAEGYSVSREKKESFPLTVTSAQKNPTAFYLCASSRSGTTNTGELFFGEGSRLTVL.

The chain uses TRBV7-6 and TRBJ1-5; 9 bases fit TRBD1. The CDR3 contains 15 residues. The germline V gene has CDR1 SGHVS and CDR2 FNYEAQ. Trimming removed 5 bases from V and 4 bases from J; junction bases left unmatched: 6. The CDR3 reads CASSPGTGPNQPQHF. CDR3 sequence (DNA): TGTGCCAGCAGCCCGGGGACAGGGCCTAATCAGCCCCAGCATTTT.

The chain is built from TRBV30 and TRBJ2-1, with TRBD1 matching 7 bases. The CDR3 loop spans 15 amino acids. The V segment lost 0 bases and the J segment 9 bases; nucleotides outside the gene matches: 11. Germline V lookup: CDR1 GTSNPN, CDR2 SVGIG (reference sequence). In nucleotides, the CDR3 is TGTGCCTGGAGTGTACGAAGTCAGGGGGTTGGTGAGCAGTTCTTC. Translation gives CAWSVRSQGVGEQFF.